This entry describes one T cell receptor beta chain. This clone was counted ten times or more. The target of this receptor is not known. Per-base quality was not reported, and no clone a single base away is much larger than it. No patient had received any treatment before thyroid surgery. Using T-cell receptor beta sequencing, the study looked back at clinical samples from patients collected from about 2012 to 2018. Libraries came from PCR. The listed sequencing device is Illumina HiSeq 4000. The TCR beta-chain CDR3 region of each patient was profiled by high-throughput sequencing. The published analysis was carried out like this. A classifier to discriminate distant-metastatic papillary thyroid cancer patients was built from CDR3 differences across clinicopathological groups. The Shannon index was used to assess repertoire diversity, and the Morisita-Horn index was used to assess tumor-blood repertoire similarity. TCRdb handled the public reads itself, with Q25 trimming in fastp and clone calling in MiXCR, and kept productive beta chains. The V and J calls follow TCRdb's processing rather than the paper's. This sample holds 22,000 or so clones; about 15% were observed only once. The top ten clones comprise about 15% of the sample.

The data are from a study of metastatic and nonmetastatic thyroid tumors (dated by TCRdb to the early 2020s). Concerning the study at large: Repertoires were compared across peripheral blood and tumor or nodule tissue samples from malignant and benign thyroid patients.

What the authors observed across the whole study: In both blood and tumor samples, TCR beta diversity was reported to be significantly higher in malignant tumors than in benign nodules.

The germline V and J ends show losses of 4 bases and 4 bases respectively, and no gene match explains 9 bases of the junction. Per the germline V gene, SGHRS is the CDR1 and YFSETQ is the CDR2. There are 15 amino acids in the CDR3, from cysteine to phenylalanine inclusive. The read is trimmed to its CDR3 DNA, 45 bases read in frame from base 1. Sequencing used tumor tissue. This TCR derives from a female donor with papillary thyroid cancer or a benign thyroid nodule (not recorded which). Some clones in this sample may be carry-over from other donors' samples. The sequence is built from TRBV5-1 and TRBJ2-3; 7 of the junction bases match TRBD1. The CDR3 corresponds to CASSLRTGSPDTQYF. The nucleotides read TGCGCCAGCAGCCTCAGGACAGGATCCCCAGATACGCAGTATTTT.